Listed below are T cell receptor beta chains from one sample, sequenced in a study of T cells in Graves' hyperthyroidism and ophthalmopathy. TCRdb ran MiXCR on the multiplex PCR reads and lists one entry per CDR3 protein. The sample has 600,000 to 800,000 distinct CDR3 sequences, just over 35% seen once. Sequences were obtained from blood. These receptors all come from a woman in her forties with Graves' hyperthyroidism. The CDR3 runs from the conserved cysteine through the conserved F or W. Fields, in order: V gene, D gene, J gene, CDR3 protein. A D gene is named only where the DNA matches it firmly.

TRBV10-3	-	TRBJ1-5	CAILGAGQPQHF
TRBV6-5	-	TRBJ1-1	CASSSQVGVTEAFF
TRBV7-9	-	TRBJ1-1	CASRLTGLQGHTEAFF
TRBV20-1	-	TRBJ1-5	CSARLEDQPQHF
TRBV7-9	-	TRBJ1-6	CASSFWTQNSPLHF
TRBV7-9	-	TRBJ1-2	CASSPEGGTYGYTF
TRBV2	-	TRBJ1-2	CASSAIRAWDYGYTF
TRBV25-1	TRBD1	TRBJ1-2	CASSEYSQGDYGYTF
TRBV7-2	-	TRBJ2-3	CASSQPGVDTQYF
TRBV7-9	-	TRBJ1-1	CATQREGRTEAFF
TRBV19	-	TRBJ1-3	CASSPQGDSGNTIYF
TRBV5-8	-	TRBJ1-6	CASSLAGLYANSPLHF
TRBV19	-	TRBJ2-5	CASSIRQGERETQYF